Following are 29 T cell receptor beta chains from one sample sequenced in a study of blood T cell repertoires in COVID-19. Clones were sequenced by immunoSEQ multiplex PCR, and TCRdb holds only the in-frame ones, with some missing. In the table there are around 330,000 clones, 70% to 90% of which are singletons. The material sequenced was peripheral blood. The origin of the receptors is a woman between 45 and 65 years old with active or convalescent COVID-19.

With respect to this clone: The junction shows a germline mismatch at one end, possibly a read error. The CDR3 DNA follows: TGTGCCAGCAGTTACTACAGGGAGCAGCTCCAGCATTTT. Amino acids: CASSYYREQLQHF. The chain is built from TRBV6-2 or TRBV6-3 and TRBJ1-5, with a tentative D call TRBD1 (6 bases). Germline V gene sequence: CDR1 MNHEY, CDR2 SVGEGT. CDR3 length equals 13 residues.

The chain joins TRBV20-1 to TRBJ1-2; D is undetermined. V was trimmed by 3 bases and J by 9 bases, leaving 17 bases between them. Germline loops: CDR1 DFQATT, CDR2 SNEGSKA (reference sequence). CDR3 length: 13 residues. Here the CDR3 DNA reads TGCAGTGCTAGTGAGAACTTAGTTTCCAGCTACACCTTC. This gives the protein CSASENLVSSYTF.

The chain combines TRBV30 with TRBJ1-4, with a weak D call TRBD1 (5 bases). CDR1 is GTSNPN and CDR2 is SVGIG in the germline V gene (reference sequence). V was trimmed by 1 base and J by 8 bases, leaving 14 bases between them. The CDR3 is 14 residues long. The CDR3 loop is CAWSGPWGSEKLFF. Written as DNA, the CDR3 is TGTGCCTGGAGTGGGCCTTGGGGCTCCGAAAAACTGTTTTTT.

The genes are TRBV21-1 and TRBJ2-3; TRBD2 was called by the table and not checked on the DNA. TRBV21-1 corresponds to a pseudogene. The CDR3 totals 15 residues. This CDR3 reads CASPPGEESTDTQYF. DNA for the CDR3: TGTGCCAGCCCCCCGGGGGAGGAGAGCACAGATACGCAGTATTTT.

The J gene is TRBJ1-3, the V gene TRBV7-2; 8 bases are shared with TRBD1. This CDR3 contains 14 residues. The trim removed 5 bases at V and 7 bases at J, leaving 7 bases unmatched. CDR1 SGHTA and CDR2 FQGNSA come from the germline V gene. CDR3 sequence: CASSRGDRMNTIYF. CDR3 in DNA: TGTGCCAGCAGCCGGGGGGACAGGATGAACACCATATATTTT.

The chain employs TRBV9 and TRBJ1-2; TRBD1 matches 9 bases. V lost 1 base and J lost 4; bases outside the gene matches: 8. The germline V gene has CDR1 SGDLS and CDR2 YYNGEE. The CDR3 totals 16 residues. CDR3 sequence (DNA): TGTGCCAGCAGCGTATCCACAGGGGGCGCTGGCTATGGCTACACCTTC. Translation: CASSVSTGGAGYGYTF.

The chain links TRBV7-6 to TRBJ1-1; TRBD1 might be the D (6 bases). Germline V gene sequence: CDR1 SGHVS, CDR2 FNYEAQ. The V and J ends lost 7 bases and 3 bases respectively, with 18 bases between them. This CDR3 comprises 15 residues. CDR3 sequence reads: CASTPPKTGYTEAFF. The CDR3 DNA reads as TGTGCCAGCACCCCGCCCAAGACAGGTTACACTGAAGCTTTCTTT.

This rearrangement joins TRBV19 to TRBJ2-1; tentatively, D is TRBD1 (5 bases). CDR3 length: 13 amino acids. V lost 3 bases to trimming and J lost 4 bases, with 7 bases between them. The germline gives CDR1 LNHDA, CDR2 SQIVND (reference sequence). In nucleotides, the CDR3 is TGTGCCAGTAGTATGACAGAGTACAATGAGCAGTTCTTC. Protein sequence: CASSMTEYNEQFF.

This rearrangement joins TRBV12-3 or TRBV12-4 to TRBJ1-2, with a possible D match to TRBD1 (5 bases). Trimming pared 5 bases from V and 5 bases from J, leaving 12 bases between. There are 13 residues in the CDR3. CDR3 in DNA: TGTGCCAGCAGTCGGGGGAAGTTTTATGGCTACACCTTC. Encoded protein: CASSRGKFYGYTF.

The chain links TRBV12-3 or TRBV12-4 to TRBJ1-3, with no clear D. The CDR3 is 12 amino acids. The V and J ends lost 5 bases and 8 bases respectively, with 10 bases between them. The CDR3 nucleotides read TGTGCCAGCAGTGAGTCCCCCCACACCATATATTTT. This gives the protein CASSESPHTIYF.

The CDR3 nucleotides are TGCGCCAGCAGCTTGGGTCAGGGCTCCCCAGGCGAGCAGTACTTC. It is translated as CASSLGQGSPGEQYF. The V and J genes are TRBV5-1 and TRBJ2-7; a weak D match, TRBD1 (5 bases). Trimming pared 0 bases from V and 6 bases from J, leaving 16 bases between. This CDR3 region has 15 residues. Germline assignment: CDR1 SGHRS and CDR2 YFSETQ.

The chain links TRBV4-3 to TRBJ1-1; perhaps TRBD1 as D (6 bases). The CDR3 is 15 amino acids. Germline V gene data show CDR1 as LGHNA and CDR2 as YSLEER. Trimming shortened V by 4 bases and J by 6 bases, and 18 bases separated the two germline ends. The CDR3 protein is CASSPTGKQGSEAFF. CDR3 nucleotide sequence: TGCGCCAGCAGCCCCACCGGGAAACAGGGTTCTGAAGCTTTCTTT.

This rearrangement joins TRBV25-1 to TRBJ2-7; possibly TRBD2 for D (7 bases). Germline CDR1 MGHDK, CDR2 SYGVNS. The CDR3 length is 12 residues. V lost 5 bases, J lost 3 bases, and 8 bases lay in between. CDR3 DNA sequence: TGTGCCAGCAGTAGGGGGGGCTACGAGCAGTACTTC. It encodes CASSRGGYEQYF.

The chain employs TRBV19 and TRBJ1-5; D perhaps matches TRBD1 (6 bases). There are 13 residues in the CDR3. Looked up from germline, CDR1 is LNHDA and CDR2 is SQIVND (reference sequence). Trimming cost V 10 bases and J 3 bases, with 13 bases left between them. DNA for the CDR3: TGTGCCACCCGGGACACCATCAATCAGCCCCAGCATTTT. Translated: CATRDTINQPQHF.

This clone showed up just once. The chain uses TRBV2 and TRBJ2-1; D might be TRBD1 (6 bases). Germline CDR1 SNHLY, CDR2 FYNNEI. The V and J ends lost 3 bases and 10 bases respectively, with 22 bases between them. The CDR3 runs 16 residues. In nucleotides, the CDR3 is TGTGCCAGCAGTGATGAGACAAGGGTTTTGGGGGCGGAGCAGTTCTTC. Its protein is CASSDETRVLGAEQFF.

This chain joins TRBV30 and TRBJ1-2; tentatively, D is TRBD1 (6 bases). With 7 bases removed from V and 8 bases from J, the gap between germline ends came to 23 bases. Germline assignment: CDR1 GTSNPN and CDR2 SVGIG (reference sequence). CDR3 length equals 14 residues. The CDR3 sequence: CAFNPGKQGFGYTF. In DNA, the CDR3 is TGTGCCTTCAATCCCGGGAAACAGGGATTCGGCTACACCTTC.

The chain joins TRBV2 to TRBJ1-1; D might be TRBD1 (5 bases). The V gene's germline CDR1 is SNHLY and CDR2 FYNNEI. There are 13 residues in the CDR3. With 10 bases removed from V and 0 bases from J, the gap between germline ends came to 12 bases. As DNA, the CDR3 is TGTGCCACCCTCCTGACAGTGAACACTGAAGCTTTCTTT. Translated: CATLLTVNTEAFF.

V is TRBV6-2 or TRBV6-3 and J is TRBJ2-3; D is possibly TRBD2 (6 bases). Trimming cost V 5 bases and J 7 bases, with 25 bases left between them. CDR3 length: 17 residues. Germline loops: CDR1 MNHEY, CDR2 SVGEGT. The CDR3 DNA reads TGTGCCAGCAGTACTATGGCGGCGGGGATCCTCACTAATACGCAGTATTTT. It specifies CASSTMAAGILTNTQYF.

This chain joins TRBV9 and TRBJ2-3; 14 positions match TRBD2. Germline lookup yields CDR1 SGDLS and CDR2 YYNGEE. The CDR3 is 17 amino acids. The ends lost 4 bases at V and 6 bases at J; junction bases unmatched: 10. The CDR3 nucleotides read TGTGCCAGCAGCTCGCGACTAGCGGGGGGGCCGAGTGATACGCAGTATTTT. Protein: CASSSRLAGGPSDTQYF. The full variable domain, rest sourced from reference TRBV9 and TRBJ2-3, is DSGVTQTPKHLITATGQRVTLRCSPRSGDLSVYWYQQSLDQGLQFLIQYYNGEERAKGNILERFSAQQFPDLHSELNLSSLELGDSALYFCASSSRLAGGPSDTQYFGPGTRLTVL.

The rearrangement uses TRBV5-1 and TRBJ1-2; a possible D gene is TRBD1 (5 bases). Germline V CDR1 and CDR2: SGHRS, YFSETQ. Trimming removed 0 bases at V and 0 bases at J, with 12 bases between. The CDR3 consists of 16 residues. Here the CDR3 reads CASSLASGLTNYGYTF. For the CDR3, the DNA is TGCGCCAGCAGCTTGGCCTCGGGACTGACTAACTATGGCTACACCTTC.

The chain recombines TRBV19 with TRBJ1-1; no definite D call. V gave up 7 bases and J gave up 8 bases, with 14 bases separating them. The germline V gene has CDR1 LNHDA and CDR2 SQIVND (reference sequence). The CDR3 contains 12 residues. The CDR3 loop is CASTAVLGEAFF. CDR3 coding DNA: TGTGCCAGTACCGCCGTCTTGGGCGAAGCTTTCTTT.

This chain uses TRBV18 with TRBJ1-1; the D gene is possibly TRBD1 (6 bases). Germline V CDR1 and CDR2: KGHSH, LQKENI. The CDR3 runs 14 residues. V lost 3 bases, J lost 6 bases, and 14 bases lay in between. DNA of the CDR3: TGTGCCAGCTCACCCCCCGGACAGATCGCTGAAGCTTTCTTT. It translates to CASSPPGQIAEAFF.

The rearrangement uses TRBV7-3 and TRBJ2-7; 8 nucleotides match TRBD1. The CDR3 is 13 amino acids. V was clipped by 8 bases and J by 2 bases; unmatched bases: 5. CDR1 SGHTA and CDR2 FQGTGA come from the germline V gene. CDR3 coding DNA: TGTGCCAGCGCGAAGGACAGGGCCTACGAGCAGTACTTC. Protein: CASAKDRAYEQYF. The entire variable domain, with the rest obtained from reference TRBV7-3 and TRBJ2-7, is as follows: GAGVSQTPSNKVTEKGKYVELRCDPISGHTALYWYRQSLGQGPEFLIYFQGTGAADDSGLPNDRFFAVRPEGSVSTLKIQRTERGDSAVYLCASAKDRAYEQYFGPGTRLTVT.

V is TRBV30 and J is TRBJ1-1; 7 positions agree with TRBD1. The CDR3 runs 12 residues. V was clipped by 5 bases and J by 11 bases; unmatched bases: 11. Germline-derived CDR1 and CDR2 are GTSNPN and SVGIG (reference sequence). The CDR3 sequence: CAWVFRGEKAFF. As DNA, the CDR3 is TGTGCCTGGGTGTTCAGGGGGGAAAAGGCTTTCTTT.

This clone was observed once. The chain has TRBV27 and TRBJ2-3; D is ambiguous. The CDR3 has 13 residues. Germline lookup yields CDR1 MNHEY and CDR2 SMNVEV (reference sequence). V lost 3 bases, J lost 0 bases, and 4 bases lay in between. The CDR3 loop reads CASSFLSTDTQYF. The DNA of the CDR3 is TGTGCCAGCAGTTTTCTTAGCACAGATACGCAGTATTTT.

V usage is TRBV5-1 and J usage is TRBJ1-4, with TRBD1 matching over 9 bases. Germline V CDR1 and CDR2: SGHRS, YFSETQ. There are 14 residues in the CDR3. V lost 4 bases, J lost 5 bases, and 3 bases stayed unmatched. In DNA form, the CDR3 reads TGCGCCAGCAGCACAGGGACAGGGAATGAAAAACTGTTTTTT. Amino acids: CASSTGTGNEKLFF.

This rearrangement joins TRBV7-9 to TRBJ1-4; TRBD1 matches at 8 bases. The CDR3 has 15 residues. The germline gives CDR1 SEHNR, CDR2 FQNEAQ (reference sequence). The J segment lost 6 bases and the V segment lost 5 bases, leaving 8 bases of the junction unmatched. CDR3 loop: CASSHRTGKDEKLFF. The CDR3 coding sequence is TGTGCCAGCAGCCATCGGACAGGGAAGGATGAAAAACTGTTTTTT. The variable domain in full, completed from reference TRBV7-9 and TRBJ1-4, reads DTGVSQNPRHKITKRGQNVTFRCDPISEHNRLYWYRQTLGQGPEFLTYFQNEAQLEKSRLLSDRFSAERPKGSFSTLEIQRTEQGDSAMYLCASSHRTGKDEKLFFGSGTQLSVL.

The CDR3: CASSIVGSGRELFF. The CDR3 DNA reads as TGTGCCAGTAGTATAGTGGGGAGTGGAAGGGAGCTGTTTTTT. The V gene is TRBV19, the J gene TRBJ2-2, with D possibly being TRBD2 (5 bases). Per the germline V gene, CDR1 is LNHDA and CDR2 is SQIVND (reference sequence). This CDR3 spans 14 amino acids. V lost 1 base and J lost 9, with 12 bases in between. The variable domain in full, with the rest retrieved from reference TRBV19 and TRBJ2-2, is DGGITQSPKYLFRKEGQNVTLSCEQNLNHDAMYWYRQDPGQGLRLIYYSQIVNDFQKGDIAEGYSVSREKKESFPLTVTSAQKNPTAFYLCASSIVGSGRELFFGEGSRLTVL.

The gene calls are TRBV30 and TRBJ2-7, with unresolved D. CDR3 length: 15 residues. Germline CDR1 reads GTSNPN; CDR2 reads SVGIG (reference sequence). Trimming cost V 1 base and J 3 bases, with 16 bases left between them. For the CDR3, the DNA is TGTGCCTGGAGTGGTAGACAACGAAACAACTACGAGCAGTACTTC. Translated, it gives CAWSGRQRNNYEQYF.